This T cell receptor (beta chain) originates from a study of shared clonotypes between healthy human individuals (dated by TCRdb to 2018 to 2020). About the full investigation: The cohort comprised a couple of women and three men aged 18 to 49 years. Between about 0.8 and 9 billion PBMCs per donor were obtained by leukapheresis. To estimate repertoire size and how much clonotype sharing occurs between individuals, the study deeply sequenced the blood TCR repertoires of five healthy adults. Different laboratories and diverse techniques were used to prepare libraries and sequence TCR repertoires, to increase sequencing depth and limit assay-specific biases. Per donor, three plates each were used for CD4 naive and CD4 memory, two for CD8 naive, and one for CD8 memory. General conclusions and limits of the study: When a handful of donors were compared, the shared fraction of clonotypes was about 5% for naive CD4, less than 4% for naive CD8, roughly 2.5% for memory CD4, and roughly 0.4% for memory CD8. Pairwise subsampling indicated that sequencing depth was expected to affect the degree of clonotype sharing among donors. Incomplete sequencing was indicated by rarefaction of sorted-subset datasets, despite the large sequencing depth. Clonotypes shared by all four sorted-subset donors showed higher generation probabilities than non-shared clonotypes. Only blood was sampled, and tissue TCR repertoires likely differ from those in blood. Because the study included only a small number of donors, the genetic and exposure-history diversity represented was limited. Naive subsets generally had larger estimated clonotype richness than memory subsets did.

Points on this clone: Its antigen is currently not known. Qualities for individual bases were not recorded, and no much larger clone is one base off.

The CDR3 spans 14 residues, from the cysteine through the phenylalanine. The retained sequence is limited to the CDR3, 42 bases, with the frame set at the first base. The germline V gene encodes CDR1 MDHEN and CDR2 SYDVKM. V and J are truncated by 3 bases and 1 base respectively, leaving an intervening sequence of 10 bases. TCR CDR3 regions were amplified from genomic DNA by multiplex PCR using the deep immunoSEQ assay. For each cell subset, the extracted genomic DNA was distributed evenly across all wells of several immunoSEQ 96-well plates, and each plate served as one replicate. For sorted subsets, each replicate PCR was loaded with roughly 200 ng genomic DNA, equivalent to approximately 33,000 T cell genomes. The purified libraries were quantified using a Qubit 3.0 fluorometer, sized with a Bioanalyzer 2100, and then quantified again using the KAPA Library Quantification kit. A separate single-read 150-cycle Illumina NextSeq 550 flow cell was used to sequence each immunoSEQ 96-well plate. The authors' analysis ran thus. Because only junctional sequences without quality scores were contained in the immunoSEQ output, filtering matching that applied to full-length reads could not be performed. Sequences were annotated with PyIR, a Python wrapper for IgBLAST v1.9, using IMGT germline references to assign V/J genes and CDR3. Any read was removed if the V/J assignment was weak (E-value above 1e-6), the CDR3 was missing, or the read contained stop codons, out-of-frame junctions, or ambiguous translated residues. V3J clonotypes were defined as sequences sharing the same inferred V gene, J gene, and CDR3 amino acid sequence. Percentage overlap between repertoires was calculated by dividing the number of shared unique clonotypes by the size of the smaller repertoire. Repertoire richness was assessed with RTK rarefaction, the Chao1 estimator, and Recon v2.1 estimates of unobserved clonotypes. OLGA was used to compute generation probabilities for all TCRbeta clonotypes that the gDNA method yielded from several donors. Drawn from immuneACCESS, this table holds only the in-frame rearrangements with V and J called that TCRdb kept. Clones are partly lost; checked studies trace under half to an unresolved V gene and leave the rest unexplained. V and J calls and clone size are given by that table; D and trimming were obtained from the DNA. This sample gives 2 million to 3 million clones in total; 93% of them show up just once. The top ten constitute more than 0.35% of the sample.

Healthy HIV-negative adults with no recently reported acute infections or vaccinations were included as donors. Every donor was a Caucasian adult residing in Nashville, Tennessee, USA. CD4+ T cells were enriched by magnetic negative selection, after which naive cells were positively selected on CD45RA and the negative fraction was taken as the memory subset. After blood collection by leukapheresis, PBMCs were isolated using Ficoll-Histopaque density gradient centrifugation and then cryopreserved in the vapor phase of liquid nitrogen. Purity and quantity of every magnetically sorted T cell population were checked by analytical flow cytometry. Genomic DNA was isolated from every sorted fraction and measured by UV absorbance on a Nanodrop 2000c.

Material for sequencing was naive CD4+ T cells from PBMCs. The meaning of the sample's cell subset or site label: CD45RA+ positively selected. The source of this sequence is a man aged 18 to 35 in good health. Some clones in this sample may be carry-over from other donors' samples. Here the chain combines TRBV28 and TRBJ2-7, with TRBD1 tentatively as D gene (6 bases match). The CDR3: CASSLAGQSYEQYF. The sequenced DNA is TGTGCCAGCAGTTTGGCCGGACAGTCCTACGAGCAGTACTTC.